Each of the 29 T cell receptor beta chains below was sequenced from the same sample in a study of blood T cells in healthy people across ages (dated by TCRdb to between 2015 and 2017). Libraries were built with 5' RACE. A second PCR of roughly 7 to 11 cycles was performed with a sample-barcoded 5' primer and a J-beta primer mix. TCRdb handled the public reads itself, with Q25 trimming in fastp and clone calling in MiXCR, and kept productive beta chains. Rows merge per CDR3 protein into single entries with the most common DNA and genes. The table for this sample lists around 2 million distinct CDR3 sequences; more than 35% of them were counted only once. The ten most abundant clones make up approximately 22% of the sample. Sequencing was done on a sample of blood. The receptors derive from a human donor in good health.

The genes are TRBV5-1 and TRBJ1-3, with 7 bases aligning to TRBD1. Germline V CDR1 and CDR2: SGHRS, YFSETQ. CDR3 length equals 16 residues. The J segment lost 2 bases and the V segment lost 7 bases, leaving 12 bases of the junction unmatched. DNA for the CDR3: TGCGCCAGCTGCTGGGAGGGGGCCGCTACTGGAAACACCATATATTTT. Amino acid sequence: CASCWEGAATGNTIYF.

A single count supports this clonotype. Being one base from a much bigger clone, this may be a read error. CDR3 sequence reads: CASSLGRTFF. CDR3 nucleotide sequence: TGTGCCAGCAGTTTGGGCCGGACTTTCTTT. V and J are TRBV12-3 or TRBV12-4 and TRBJ1-1; D uncertain. Trimming removed 3 bases at V and 12 bases at J, with 8 bases between. There are 10 residues in the CDR3.

This rearrangement joins TRBV7-9 to TRBJ2-7; TRBD1 aligns across 11 bases. The CDR3 is made up of 16 amino acids. V was clipped by 4 bases and J by 5 bases; unmatched bases: 10. CDR1 is SEHNR and CDR2 is FQNEAQ in the germline V gene (reference sequence). The CDR3 DNA sequence: TGTGCCAGCAGCTCAAGGACAGGGGGCCCCCCCGACGAGCAGTACTTC. Encoded protein: CASSSRTGGPPDEQYF.

This clonotype has just a few counts. The genes are TRBV14 and TRBJ2-1, with 7 nucleotides matching TRBD1. Germline V lookup: CDR1 SGHDN, CDR2 FVKESK. The length of the CDR3 is 15 residues. Losses at the gene ends were 8 bases for V and 5 bases for J; bases not matched to a gene: 12. The CDR3 nucleotides read TGTGCCAGCTGCCTTTCCCCGGGACAGCACAATGAGCAGTTCTTC. Translated, it gives CASCLSPGQHNEQFF.

The V and J genes are TRBV7-2 and TRBJ2-4, with D possibly being TRBD1 or TRBD2 (6 bases each). The CDR3 is made up of 14 amino acids. The germline V and J ends were trimmed by 3 bases and 6 bases, with 12 bases remaining between them. Germline assignment: CDR1 SGHTA and CDR2 FQGNSA. The CDR3 DNA reads as TGTGCCAGCAGCTTGGAGGGGGTACGAAACATTCAGTACTTC. It yields the protein CASSLEGVRNIQYF.

The V and J genes are TRBV7-9 and TRBJ2-3; 11 bases are a match to TRBD2. Trimming took 2 bases from V and 0 from J; bases not matched to a gene: 7. The CDR3 sequence is 18 residues long. Per germline, CDR1 SEHNR and CDR2 FQNEAQ (reference sequence). In DNA form, the CDR3 reads TGTGCCAGCAGCTTACCCCGGGGACTAGCGGAAAGCACAGATACGCAGTATTTT. Translation gives CASSLPRGLAESTDTQYF. Based on the CDR3 plus reference TRBV7-9 and TRBJ2-3, the full variable domain is DTGVSQNPRHKITKRGQNVTFRCDPISEHNRLYWYRQTLGQGPEFLTYFQNEAQLEKSRLLSDRFSAERPKGSFSTLEIQRTEQGDSAMYLCASSLPRGLAESTDTQYFGPGTRLTVL.

This clonotype was seen many times. The chain uses TRBV29-1 and TRBJ2-7, with 10 bases aligning to TRBD1. Germline V gene sequence: CDR1 SQVTM, CDR2 ANQGSEA. V gave up 4 bases and J gave up 4 bases; unmatched junction bases: 7. The CDR3 runs 14 residues. The CDR3 DNA sequence: TGCAGCGTTGGGGGGACAGGGGTTACTTACGAGCAGTACTTC. Translating gives CSVGGTGVTYEQYF.

This clonotype has more than one count but fewer than ten. The CDR3 is CASSYPRGGAEKLFF. Here the CDR3 DNA reads TGTGCCAGCAGCTACCCGAGGGGCGGTGCGGAAAAACTGTTTTTT. The chain couples TRBV7-9 to TRBJ1-4; D is possibly TRBD1 (5 bases). This CDR3 has 15 residues. The V end was cut by 4 bases, the J end by 8 bases, with 17 bases between. Germline V gene lookup returns CDR1 SEHNR and CDR2 FQNEAQ (reference sequence).

This chain links TRBV20-1 with TRBJ2-1; D ambiguous. Deletions cut 2 bases from V and 8 bases from J, with 16 bases between. The CDR3 covers 14 residues. Per germline, CDR1 DFQATT and CDR2 SNEGSKA (reference sequence). The CDR3 region is CSARRRPQLDEQFF. Here the CDR3 DNA reads TGCAGTGCTAGACGGCGACCCCAGTTGGATGAGCAGTTCTTC.

The J gene is TRBJ2-7, the V gene TRBV25-1; weak D call: TRBD1 (5 bases). This CDR3 has 16 residues. CDR1 MGHDK and CDR2 SYGVNS come from the germline V gene. Trimming took 4 bases from V and 2 from J, leaving 18 bases between them. CDR3 coding DNA: TGTGCCAGCAGTGCCCAAGCAGGGATTATCCCCTACGAGCAGTACTTC. This translates into CASSAQAGIIPYEQYF.

In this sample, this clonotype turned up a few times. The rearrangement uses TRBV7-2 and TRBJ2-1, with 8 bases identical to TRBD2. The CDR3 extends over 15 amino acids. The V gene's germline CDR1 is SGHTA and CDR2 FQGNSA. With V trimmed by 5 bases and J by 5 bases, 8 bases remained unmatched. The CDR3 region has the DNA TGTGCCAGCAGCCCCATGGCGGGGGGCCACAATGAGCAGTTCTTC. Its protein product is CASSPMAGGHNEQFF.

The chain is built from TRBV7-2 and TRBJ2-5; no clear D. Germline V lookup: CDR1 SGHTA, CDR2 FQGNSA. The V gene lost 3 bases and the J gene lost 13 bases, with 12 bases spanning the gap. The CDR3 has 11 residues. The chain's CDR3 is CASSFYAERYF. Here the CDR3 DNA reads TGTGCCAGCAGCTTTTATGCTGAGCGGTACTTC.

The CDR3 spells CASSLRGTVRSYEQYF. The CDR3 DNA follows: TGTGCCAGCAGTTTACGCGGGACAGTTAGATCCTACGAGCAGTACTTC. The rearrangement links TRBV12-3 or TRBV12-4 to TRBJ2-7; weak D call: TRBD1 (7 bases). Trimming shortened V by 2 bases and J by 1 base, and 15 bases separated the two germline ends. This CDR3 has 16 amino acids.

This clonotype was observed at least ten times. V and J are TRBV7-2 and TRBJ2-7; D ambiguous. With 1 base removed from V and 2 bases from J, the gap between germline ends came to 6 bases. This CDR3 contains 13 residues. CDR1 is SGHTA, CDR2 FQGNSA, per germline. CDR3 nucleotides: TGTGCCAGCAGCTTAGTACTAACCTACGAGCAGTACTTC. Its translation is CASSLVLTYEQYF.

This clonotype has just a few counts. This chain links TRBV12-3 or TRBV12-4 with TRBJ2-1; 7 positions agree with TRBD2. The CDR3 extends over 15 amino acids. Trimming took 1 base from V and 9 from J; bases not matched to a gene: 9. The CDR3 here is CASSLGGGLFSEQFF. The CDR3 DNA reads as TGTGCCAGCAGTTTAGGGGGGGGACTCTTCAGTGAGCAGTTCTTC.

This clonotype has just a few counts. The chain uses TRBV6-5 and TRBJ2-7, with TRBD1 identical over 8 bases. V gave up 0 bases and J gave up 3 bases; unmatched junction bases: 7. The CDR3 spans 16 residues. Per germline, CDR1 MNHEY and CDR2 SVGAGI. The CDR3 here is CASSYSIGTGIYEQYF. CDR3 DNA sequence: TGTGCCAGCAGTTACTCGATCGGGACAGGAATCTACGAGCAGTACTTC.

To note about this clonotype: Its ends do not fully match the called genes, so a read error is possible. The gene calls are TRBV6-2 or TRBV6-3 and TRBJ2-7; TRBD2 aligns across 10 bases. This CDR3 is 15 amino acids long. The germline V gene has CDR1 MNHEY and CDR2 SVGEGT. The CDR3 coding sequence is TGTGCCGGCAGCCCTATAGCGGGGGGCTCCTACGAGCAGTACTTC. This translates into CAGSPIAGGSYEQYF.

The chain links TRBV7-9 to TRBJ1-2; 9 nucleotides align to TRBD1. The germline CDR1 and CDR2 sequences are SEHNR and FQNEAQ (reference sequence). The CDR3 is 12 residues long. V was clipped by 5 bases and J by 7 bases; unmatched bases: 2. The CDR3 DNA follows: TGTGCCAGCAGCAAGGACAGGGGTGGCTACACCTTC. It yields the protein CASSKDRGGYTF.

This clonotype has only a few counts. The chain couples TRBV27 to TRBJ2-2, with 10 bases fitting TRBD1. The CDR3 loop spans 14 amino acids. Germline V CDR1 and CDR2: MNHEY, SMNVEV (reference sequence). The J segment lost 6 bases and the V segment lost 3 bases, leaving 1 base of the junction unmatched. The CDR3 here is CASSFGTGAGELFF. CDR3 coding DNA: TGTGCCAGCAGTTTTGGGACAGGGGCCGGGGAGCTGTTTTTT.

The chain is built from TRBV27 and TRBJ2-1; 12 bases match TRBD2. V shed 8 bases and J 8 bases; nucleotides not matched to a gene: 7. In germline, CDR1 is MNHEY, CDR2 SMNVEV (reference sequence). The CDR3 length is 14 residues. CDR3 coding DNA: TGTGCCAGCGCCCTAGCGGGGGGGCCGTATGAGCAGTTCTTC. Residues: CASALAGGPYEQFF.

This clonotype was counted only a few times. V gene TRBV9 combines with J gene TRBJ1-2; the D gene is possibly TRBD1 (5 bases). Per germline, CDR1 SGDLS and CDR2 YYNGEE. The CDR3 totals 14 residues. Trimming removed 3 bases from V and 7 bases from J, with 16 bases in between. The DNA of the CDR3 is TGTGCCAGCAGCGAGGGGACTGTTCGCGCTGGCTACACCTTC. It encodes CASSEGTVRAGYTF.

This clonotype was detected only once. The chain joins TRBV4-1 to TRBJ1-6, with TRBD1 as a possible D gene (6 bases). V shed 2 bases and J shed 8 bases, with 22 bases lying between them. Germline V lookup: CDR1 MGHRA, CDR2 YSYEKL. The length of the CDR3 is 18 residues. The CDR3 loop is CASSQRPVLRGRDSPLHF. Here the CDR3 DNA reads TGCGCCAGCAGCCAAAGACCGGTTTTGAGGGGGAGGGATTCACCCCTCCACTTT.

The chain links TRBV7-2 to TRBJ2-5; D is undetermined. Looked up from germline, CDR1 is SGHTA and CDR2 is FQGNSA. This CDR3 region has 15 residues. Trimming took 5 bases from V and 4 from J, leaving 17 bases between them. CDR3 in amino acids: CASSPGSFRGETQYF. DNA of the CDR3: TGTGCCAGCAGCCCCGGGTCTTTTAGAGGAGAGACCCAGTACTTC.

Of note for this clonotype: The limits of the CDR3 on the DNA are not certain, so only TCRdb's listed CDR3 is given. The chain is built from TRBV4-1 and TRBJ1-2; the DNA was not compared with TRBD1, the D call given in the table. The germline V gene encodes CDR1 MGHRA and CDR2 YSYEKL. The CDR3 length equals 17 residues, ends included. CDR3 region: CASSQVGQGALLYGCTF.

This clonotype has just one count. The germline gene is not matched at one end of the junction; a read error may be the cause. CDR3 bases: TGTGCCAGCAGTCCTGAAGGCCCTGGGTACAATGAGCGGTTCTTC. It is translated as CASSPEGPGYNERFF. V and J are TRBV25-1 and TRBJ2-1; no clear D gene. The germline V gene has CDR1 MGHDK and CDR2 SYGVNS. The CDR3 is made up of 15 amino acids.

The chain carries TRBV4-2 and TRBJ2-4; D is perhaps TRBD1 or TRBD2 (7 bases each). Germline V CDR1 and CDR2: LGHNA, YNFKEQ. V gave up 5 bases and J gave up 2 bases, with 22 bases separating them. The CDR3 is 18 amino acids. The CDR3 region is CASSKGAGEGATKNIQYF. The CDR3 nucleotides read TGTGCCAGCAGCAAGGGTGCCGGGGAGGGGGCGACCAAAAACATTCAGTACTTC.

The gene calls are TRBV7-2 and TRBJ1-5, with TRBD1 identical over 8 bases. J was trimmed by 5 bases and V by 5 bases; bases with no gene match: 8. The CDR3 is 15 amino acids. CDR1 SGHTA and CDR2 FQGNSA come from the germline V gene. CDR3 DNA sequence: TGTGCCAGCAGCGTCCGACAGGGGATCGATCAGCCCCAGCATTTT. It specifies CASSVRQGIDQPQHF.

This clonotype was recorded a few times. At one of its ends the junction is not consistent with the germline gene, which may arise from a read error. The chain couples TRBV6-1 to TRBJ2-1; TRBD2 might be the D (6 bases). The CDR3 covers 14 residues. Germline V gene data show CDR1 as MNHNS and CDR2 as SASEGT. DNA of the CDR3: TGTGGCAGCGGCGACGGGGAGGCCTACAATGAGCAGTTCTTC. This codes for CGSGDGEAYNEQFF.

This clonotype has just a few counts. V is TRBV6-6 and J is TRBJ2-7, with D perhaps TRBD1 or TRBD2 (5 bases each). This CDR3 is 17 amino acids long. Trimming took off 6 bases at V and 3 bases at J, with 24 bases between the two ends. CDR1 is MNHNY, CDR2 SVGAGI, per germline (reference sequence). CDR3 nucleotide sequence: TGTGCCAGCAGCAGCAATCTGGGGGTTGGTCCCTACTACGAGCAGTACTTC. Translated, it gives CASSSNLGVGPYYEQYF.